One and the same sample provided the 26 T cell receptor beta chains below, sequenced in a study of shared clonotypes between healthy human individuals. Assay: immunoSEQ multiplex PCR; the TCRdb copy retains only in-frame clones and omits some. In the table there are 550,000 to 850,000 clones, over 60% of which are singletons. Material: memory CD4+ T cells sorted from blood. Regarding subset: CD45RA-negative fraction. The receptors shown here come from a woman aged 25 to 39 in good health.

The V gene is TRBV29-1, the J gene TRBJ1-5, with D possibly TRBD1 on 5 matching bases. In germline, CDR1 is SQVTM, CDR2 ANQGSEA. Trimming left V 4 bases short and J 2 bases short, with 9 bases between. The CDR3 sequence is 13 residues long. Here the CDR3 reads CSVGQGGNQPQHF. CDR3 nucleotides: TGCAGCGTTGGGCAGGGTGGCAATCAGCCCCAGCATTTT.

The chain links TRBV11-2 to TRBJ1-3; D remains ambiguous. The CDR3 is 14 residues long. CDR1 is SGHAT, CDR2 FQNNGV, per germline. The V end lost 6 bases, the J end lost 0 bases, and 9 bases lay between the germline ends. The CDR3 is CASSYSVSGNTIYF. The DNA of the CDR3 is TGTGCCAGCAGTTACAGCGTCTCTGGAAACACCATATATTTT.

The chain has TRBV27 and TRBJ2-7; 8 positions match TRBD1. Germline V CDR1 and CDR2: MNHEY, SMNVEV (reference sequence). J lost 4 bases, V lost 1 base, and 9 bases had no gene match. This CDR3 spans 16 amino acids. In DNA form, the CDR3 reads TGTGCCAGCAGTTTATACCGGGACAGGAAACTTTACGAGCAGTACTTC. It encodes CASSLYRDRKLYEQYF.

The table lists this clone with many counts. The chain has TRBV5-1 and TRBJ1-1; D uncertain. Trimming left V 0 bases short and J 5 bases short, with 11 bases between. The CDR3 runs to 14 residues. Germline assignment: CDR1 SGHRS and CDR2 YFSETQ. The CDR3, as DNA: TGCGCCAGCAGCTTGGAGTATGAGGGAACTGAAGCTTTCTTT. Translation: CASSLEYEGTEAFF.

This chain joins TRBV9 and TRBJ2-1, with 9 nucleotides matching TRBD2. The CDR3 runs to 15 residues. V shed 4 bases, J shed 2 bases, and the junction held 4 bases outside the gene matches. Germline values: CDR1 SGDLS, CDR2 YYNGEE. CDR3 DNA sequence: TGTGCCAGCAGCTTATCTAGCGGGACCTACAATGAGCAGTTCTTC. Translation gives CASSLSSGTYNEQFF. The variable domain in full, completed from reference TRBV9 and TRBJ2-1, reads DSGVTQTPKHLITATGQRVTLRCSPRSGDLSVYWYQQSLDQGLQFLIQYYNGEERAKGNILERFSAQQFPDLHSELNLSSLELGDSALYFCASSLSSGTYNEQFFGPGTRLTVL.

The CDR3 reads CASSGGTRTRKTQYF. The DNA of the CDR3 is TGTGCCAGCAGTGGGGGGACTAGAACTCGAAAGACCCAGTACTTC. This chain joins TRBV28 and TRBJ2-5, with TRBD2 matching over 8 bases. The germline V gene has CDR1 MDHEN and CDR2 SYDVKM. V was clipped by 5 bases and J by 6 bases; unmatched bases: 11. The CDR3 runs to 15 residues.

This clone was found a few times. The V call is TRBV5-1, the J call TRBJ2-2; maybe TRBD2 (6 bases). Germline V gene lookup returns CDR1 SGHRS and CDR2 YFSETQ. V was shortened by 6 bases and J by 4 bases, with 10 bases between the two germline ends. This CDR3 comprises 13 residues. CDR3 amino acids: CASTGTVTGELFF. The CDR3 DNA reads as TGCGCCAGCACCGGGACTGTCACCGGGGAGCTGTTTTTT.

CDR3 loop: CASSPEGFRVETQYF. In DNA, the CDR3 is TGTGCCAGCAGCCCCGAGGGTTTCAGGGTGGAGACCCAGTACTTC. V and J are TRBV7-9 and TRBJ2-5; possibly TRBD1 or TRBD2 for D (5 bases each). The CDR3 has 15 residues. V shed 5 bases and J shed 5 bases, with 18 bases lying between them. In germline, CDR1 is SEHNR, CDR2 FQNEAQ (reference sequence). The full variable domain, completed using reference TRBV7-9 and TRBJ2-5, is DTGVSQNPRHKITKRGQNVTFRCDPISEHNRLYWYRQTLGQGPEFLTYFQNEAQLEKSRLLSDRFSAERPKGSFSTLEIQRTEQGDSAMYLCASSPEGFRVETQYFGPGTRLLVL.

The chain is built from TRBV25-1 and TRBJ2-3; D is perhaps TRBD2 (5 bases). The CDR3 covers 11 residues. Germline CDR1 and CDR2: MGHDK and SYGVNS. The V end was cut by 6 bases, the J end by 7 bases, with 8 bases between. CDR3 region: CASRWEHTQYF. The CDR3 nucleotides are TGTGCCAGCAGATGGGAGCATACGCAGTATTTT.

This sequence joins TRBV7-9 and TRBJ2-7; 11 bases are a match to TRBD2. Germline trimming cut 2 bases from V and 5 bases from J; bases unmatched to any gene: 17. The length of the CDR3 is 19 residues. Germline CDR1 reads SEHNR; CDR2 reads FQNEAQ (reference sequence). CDR3 nucleotides: TGTGCCAGCAGCTTAAACCCCGTCCTAGCGGGAGGCAACGATAACGAGCAGTACTTC. Protein: CASSLNPVLAGGNDNEQYF.

This clone was picked up many times. This rearrangement joins TRBV28 to TRBJ2-3; 7 nucleotides align to TRBD1. CDR1 MDHEN and CDR2 SYDVKM come from the germline V gene. The CDR3 is 16 residues long. The J segment lost 4 bases and the V segment lost 5 bases, leaving 12 bases of the junction unmatched. This CDR3 reads CASSRFLTGTADTQYF. As DNA, the CDR3 is TGTGCCAGCAGTAGGTTCCTGACAGGGACGGCAGATACGCAGTATTTT. The entire variable domain, with the rest obtained from reference TRBV28 and TRBJ2-3, is as follows: DVKVTQSSRYLVKRTGEKVFLECVQDMDHENMFWYRQDPGLGLRLIYFSYDVKMKEKGDIPEGYSVSREKKERFSLILESASTNQTSMYLCASSRFLTGTADTQYFGPGTRLTVL.

The CDR3 here is CASRTGSVPGYTF. The CDR3, as DNA: TGTGCCAGCAGGACAGGGAGTGTTCCTGGCTACACCTTC. This chain connects TRBV6-1 to TRBJ1-2, with TRBD1 identical over 7 bases. Trimming cost V 6 bases and J 7 bases; bases outside gene matches: 8. This CDR3 comprises 13 residues. CDR1 and CDR2 (germline): MNHNS, SASEGT.

The chain combines TRBV5-5 with TRBJ1-5; no firm D call. Per the germline V gene, CDR1 is SGHKS and CDR2 is YYEKEE (reference sequence). This CDR3 region has 16 residues. V lost 4 bases, J lost 1 base, and 15 bases lay in between. This CDR3 reads CASSPRQMGSNQPQHF. The CDR3 DNA sequence: TGTGCCAGCAGCCCGCGCCAGATGGGGAGCAATCAGCCCCAGCATTTT.

V and J are TRBV27 and TRBJ2-7, with a tentative D call TRBD2 (5 bases). V dropped 2 bases and J dropped 3 bases, with 11 bases sitting between them. This CDR3 has 14 residues. The germline V gene has CDR1 MNHEY and CDR2 SMNVEV (reference sequence). Here the CDR3 DNA reads TGTGCCAGCAGTTTAAAAGACGCGGGCTACGAGCAGTACTTC. Encoded protein: CASSLKDAGYEQYF.

The chain couples TRBV15 to TRBJ2-7; 9 bases are shared with TRBD1. Germline assignment: CDR1 LNHNV and CDR2 YYDKDF (reference sequence). The junction had 8 bases not matched to a gene; V was cut back by 1 base and J by 1 base. This CDR3 has 17 residues. CDR3 nucleotides: TGTGCCACCAGCAGAGGGGCCGGGACAGGGAAGTCCTACGAGCAGTACTTC. This encodes CATSRGAGTGKSYEQYF.

This clone was observed a handful of times. The rearrangement uses TRBV29-1 and TRBJ2-5; weak D call: TRBD1 (6 bases). This CDR3 spans 13 amino acids. V shed 3 bases and J shed 5 bases, with 13 bases lying between them. The germline V gene has CDR1 SQVTM and CDR2 ANQGSEA. DNA of the CDR3: TGCAGCGTTGATTTGGGGGCAGGGGAGACCCAGTACTTC. Its protein product is CSVDLGAGETQYF.

The chain is built from TRBV6-4 and TRBJ2-3, with D uncertain. The CDR3 extends over 13 amino acids. Between the trimmed V and J ends, which lost 2 bases and 5 bases, there was a span of 8 bases. Germline loops: CDR1 MRHNA, CDR2 SNTAGT. For the CDR3, the DNA is TGTGCCAGCAGTGACCAATGGGGAGATACGCAGTATTTT. Translating gives CASSDQWGDTQYF.

V and J are TRBV4-2 and TRBJ1-3; D unclear. V was pared by 4 bases and J by 2 bases, with 6 bases between. Looked up from germline, CDR1 is LGHNA and CDR2 is YNFKEQ. The CDR3 loop spans 13 amino acids. The CDR3 loop reads CASSPDAGNTIYF. DNA of the CDR3: TGTGCCAGCAGCCCCGACGCTGGAAACACCATATATTTT.

The chain is built from TRBV5-1 and TRBJ1-1; TRBD1 might be the D (6 bases). Trimming took off 8 bases at V and 2 bases at J, with 10 bases between the two ends. The CDR3 length is 12 residues. The germline V gene encodes CDR1 SGHRS and CDR2 YFSETQ. CDR3: CASRTDNTEAFF. Written as DNA, the CDR3 is TGCGCCAGTAGGACAGACAACACTGAAGCTTTCTTT. The full variable domain, completed using reference TRBV5-1 and TRBJ1-1, is KAGVTQTPRYLIKTRGQQVTLSCSPISGHRSVSWYQQTPGQGLQFLFEYFSETQRNKGNFPGRFSGRQFSNSRSEMNVSTLELGDSALYLCASRTDNTEAFFGQGTRLTVV.

The rearrangement joins TRBV6-1 to TRBJ1-5, with 9 nucleotides matching TRBD1. The length of the CDR3 is 14 residues. The germline gives CDR1 MNHNS, CDR2 SASEGT. V lost 9 bases to trimming and J lost 0 bases; unmatched junction nucleotides: 3. Here the CDR3 reads CASQTGGSNQPQHF. The CDR3 DNA reads as TGTGCCAGTCAGACAGGGGGTAGCAATCAGCCCCAGCATTTT.

The gene calls are TRBV6-1 and TRBJ2-7; D call uncertain. The ends were cut back, 2 bases at V and 3 bases at J, with 11 bases in the middle. CDR3 length: 14 residues. CDR1 and CDR2 from the germline V gene are MNHNS and SASEGT. Here the CDR3 reads CASSEREGYYEQYF. The CDR3 nucleotides read TGTGCCAGCAGTGAACGCGAAGGATACTACGAGCAGTACTTC.

The V call is TRBV14, the J call TRBJ2-7; TRBD1 might be the D (6 bases). V lost 4 bases and J 5 bases, leaving 12 bases between the germline ends. The CDR3 is made up of 13 amino acids. Germline V gene lookup returns CDR1 SGHDN and CDR2 FVKESK. The CDR3 region has the DNA TGTGCCAGCAGCCTCCCAGGGGCTCACGAGCAGTACTTC. It yields the protein CASSLPGAHEQYF.

The chain couples TRBV18 to TRBJ1-6; tentative D call: TRBD1 (6 bases). The CDR3 has 14 amino acids. Germline V gives CDR1 KGHSH, CDR2 LQKENI. V was pared by 3 bases and J by 4 bases, with 7 bases between. The CDR3 bases are TGTGCCAGCTCACCGGACAGTTATAATTCACCCCTCCACTTT. Encoded protein: CASSPDSYNSPLHF.

This clone appeared a few times. The chain carries TRBV28 and TRBJ1-5; 10 nucleotides match TRBD1. J gave up 6 bases and V 5 bases, and 10 bases lay outside the gene matches. The length of the CDR3 is 16 residues. Germline V CDR1 and CDR2: MDHEN, SYDVKM. The CDR3 DNA follows: TGTGCCAGCAGTCGAGCGACAGGGGGCCTGGGTCAGCCCCAGCATTTT. It is translated as CASSRATGGLGQPQHF.

The chain joins TRBV6-5 to TRBJ2-7, with D possibly matching TRBD1 (5 bases). The CDR3 spans 13 residues. Germline CDR1 reads MNHEY; CDR2 reads SVGAGI. V dropped 6 bases and J dropped 0 bases, with 9 bases sitting between them. This chain's CDR3 is CASRRGPSYEQYF. The CDR3 nucleotides read TGTGCCAGCAGAAGGGGTCCCTCCTACGAGCAGTACTTC.

This chain links TRBV27 with TRBJ2-7, with TRBD2 matching over 9 bases. Germline V CDR1 and CDR2: MNHEY, SMNVEV (reference sequence). The CDR3 is 15 residues long. The V gene end was trimmed by 3 bases and the J gene end by 3 bases; junction bases not matched to a gene: 6. The CDR3 region has the DNA TGTGCCAGCAGTTTTATTGCTAGCGGGAACTACGAGCAGTACTTC. It translates to CASSFIASGNYEQYF.